The 8 T cell receptor beta chains listed next were all sequenced from one sample in a study of a mutant IDH1 vaccine in newly diagnosed glioma. Which antigens these TCRs recognize remains unknown. Repertoires were generated with immunoSEQ multiplex PCR, while TCRdb's copy carries only in-frame clones and drops some. The table shows 77,000 or so clones, with 75% to 90% occurring only once. Indicated time point: week 47, end of study. Every single dose of the vaccine, 300 ug of mutant IDH1 20-mer peptide, came with topical imiquimod. The specimen comprised PBMCs, sampled from a glioma patient whose treatment included an IDH1 peptide vaccine. The receptors were sampled from a man in his forties with glioma.

The V call is TRBV7-9, the J call TRBJ2-2; no clear D gene. Deletions cut 3 bases from V and 14 bases from J, with 10 bases between. Germline V CDR1 and CDR2: SEHNR, FQNEAQ (reference sequence). The CDR3 totals 11 residues. The CDR3 here is CASSFSAILFF. For the CDR3, the DNA is TGTGCCAGCAGCTTCAGCGCGATACTGTTTTTT.

The chain combines TRBV21-1 with TRBJ1-5; TRBD1 is the table's D call and was not checked against the DNA. TRBV21-1 corresponds to a pseudogene. There are 18 residues in the CDR3. The CDR3 here is CASSKGVLRDRGYQPQHF. CDR3 nucleotide sequence: TGTGCCAGCAGCAAAGGGGTTTTAAGGGACAGGGGTTATCAGCCCCAGCATTTT.

The chain links TRBV28 to TRBJ1-1; the D is unclear. With 6 bases removed from V and 2 bases from J, the gap between germline ends came to 7 bases. The CDR3 runs to 12 residues. Per the germline V gene, CDR1 is MDHEN and CDR2 is SYDVKM. CDR3 sequence (DNA): TGTGCCAGCAGAGTCTCCAACACTGAAGCTTTCTTT. It specifies CASRVSNTEAFF.

The chain couples TRBV30 to TRBJ2-1, with 10 bases fitting TRBD2. The V segment lost 8 bases and the J segment 2 bases; nucleotides outside the gene matches: 6. CDR3 length: 14 amino acids. CDR1 and CDR2 from the germline V gene are GTSNPN and SVGIG (reference sequence). The DNA of the CDR3 is TGTGCCGGAAAGACTAGCGGGCCCTACAATGAGCAGTTCTTC. This codes for CAGKTSGPYNEQFF.

As regards this clone: The same CDR3 also results from other DNA sequences found in this sample. The chain links TRBV6-5 to TRBJ2-7; 9 bases agree with TRBD2. Per the germline V gene, CDR1 is MNHEY and CDR2 is SVGAGI. With V trimmed by 8 bases and J by 2 bases, 4 bases remained unmatched. The CDR3 length is 13 residues. The CDR3 sequence: CASWGGGAYEQYF. The DNA for the CDR3 is TGTGCCAGCTGGGGCGGGGGGGCCTACGAGCAGTACTTC.

The chain's CDR3 is CASSQVGSRDTQYF. CDR3 nucleotide sequence: TGTGCCAGCAGCCAGGTGGGGTCAAGAGATACGCAGTATTTT. The chain links TRBV7-2 to TRBJ2-3, with no clear D. Germline lookup yields CDR1 SGHTA and CDR2 FQGNSA. The V gene lost 5 bases and the J gene lost 5 bases, with 14 bases spanning the gap. The CDR3 has 14 amino acids.

V usage is TRBV6-5 and J usage is TRBJ2-5; 7 bases are a match to TRBD1. V gave up 2 bases and J gave up 9 bases; unmatched junction bases: 6. The CDR3 spans 13 residues. Germline values: CDR1 MNHEY, CDR2 SVGAGI. The CDR3 DNA is TGTGCCAGCAGTTACACAGGGGAAGGGGCCCAGTACTTC. The encoded protein is CASSYTGEGAQYF.

This chain uses TRBV5-1 with TRBJ1-2; the D is unclear. This CDR3 is built from 14 residues. V shed 2 bases and J shed 2 bases, with 10 bases lying between them. Germline-derived CDR1 and CDR2 are SGHRS and YFSETQ. The CDR3 sequence: CASSLEGFNYGYTF. In DNA form, the CDR3 reads TGCGCCAGCAGCTTAGAAGGGTTCAACTATGGCTACACCTTC.